Shown below are 27 T cell receptor beta chains from a single sample sequenced in a study of shared clonotypes between healthy human individuals. Naivety among CD8 cells was defined by CD45RO negativity and positive CCR7 selection, thereby excluding terminally differentiated effector memory CD45RA+ cells. Produced via immunoSEQ multiplex PCR; TCRdb's table is partial and in-frame only. The sample lists around 2,000,000 clones, under 95% occurring once. The sample was naive CD8+ T cells from PBMCs. These receptors originate from a man aged 18-30 years in good health. Some clones in this sample may be carry-over from other donors' samples.

CDR3: CASSESGAPTEAFF. As DNA, the CDR3 is TGTGCCAGCAGTGAAAGCGGTGCGCCCACTGAAGCTTTCTTT. The chain carries TRBV6-1 and TRBJ1-1, with D hard to call. This CDR3 comprises 14 residues. V lost 2 bases and J lost 4, with 11 bases in between. CDR1 and CDR2 from the germline V gene are MNHNS and SASEGT.

CDR3 region: CAISDLGTGLMKPQHF. CDR3 sequence (DNA): TGTGCCATCAGTGACCTCGGGACAGGACTGATGAAGCCCCAGCATTTT. The chain combines TRBV10-3 with TRBJ1-5, with 8 positions matching TRBD1. The V gene's germline CDR1 is ENHRY and CDR2 SYGVKD. CDR3 length: 16 residues. With 3 bases clipped from V and 8 bases from J, the junction kept 12 bases outside the gene matches.

The chain employs TRBV7-9 and TRBJ2-7, with 8 bases that match TRBD1. Germline loops: CDR1 SEHNR, CDR2 FQNEAQ (reference sequence). The V gene end was trimmed by 1 base and the J gene end by 1 base; junction bases not matched to a gene: 6. The CDR3 covers 16 residues. The CDR3 nucleotides are TGTGCCAGCAGCTTAGACCGGGACAGGATTTCCTACGAGCAGTACTTC. Translating gives CASSLDRDRISYEQYF.

V gene TRBV27 combines with J gene TRBJ1-1, with D possibly matching TRBD1 (5 bases). V lost 3 bases and J 4 bases, leaving 15 bases between the germline ends. The CDR3 is 15 amino acids. The V gene's germline CDR1 is MNHEY and CDR2 SMNVEV (reference sequence). The CDR3 coding sequence is TGTGCCAGCAGTTTGGGGGGAGGATCAAGCACTGAAGCTTTCTTT. As protein: CASSLGGGSSTEAFF.

This clone was recorded only once. V usage is TRBV7-6 and J usage is TRBJ2-2; possible D gene TRBD2, 5 bases. The CDR3 has 15 amino acids. Germline V gene lookup returns CDR1 SGHVS and CDR2 FNYEAQ. The germline V and J ends were trimmed by 5 bases and 1 base, with 11 bases remaining between them. In DNA, the CDR3 is TGTGCCAGCAGCGTCATCGCGGGGAACACCGGGGAGCTGTTTTTT. This translates into CASSVIAGNTGELFF.

J is TRBJ2-6 and V is TRBV18; D call uncertain. CDR1 KGHSH and CDR2 LQKENI come from the germline V gene. V was trimmed by 0 bases and J by 0 bases, leaving 9 bases between them. CDR3 length equals 17 residues. CDR3 sequence: CASSPPGWHSGANVLTF. CDR3 in DNA: TGTGCCAGCTCACCACCGGGTTGGCACTCTGGGGCCAACGTCCTGACTTTC.

The gene calls are TRBV11-2 and TRBJ1-5, with 7 bases aligning to TRBD1. Germline CDR1 is SGHAT and CDR2 is FQNNGV. The CDR3 covers 14 residues. Trimming cost V 8 bases and J 2 bases; bases outside gene matches: 6. The CDR3 protein is CASGEGAGNQPQHF. The CDR3 region has the DNA TGTGCCAGCGGGGAGGGGGCTGGCAATCAGCCCCAGCATTTT.

The table lists this clone with a few counts. The rearrangement links TRBV6-8 to TRBJ1-5; tentatively, D is TRBD1 (6 bases). The length of the CDR3 is 14 residues. Germline values: CDR1 MNHGY, CDR2 SAAAGT. The V end lost 6 bases, the J end lost 5 bases, and 14 bases lay between the germline ends. The CDR3 DNA reads TGTGCCAGCAGAATGCAACAGGGTCATCAGCCCCAGCATTTT. Its protein product is CASRMQQGHQPQHF.

This chain uses TRBV29-1 with TRBJ2-7; TRBD1 aligns across 9 bases. Looked up from germline, CDR1 is SQVTM and CDR2 is ANQGSEA. V gave up 2 bases and J gave up 1 base; unmatched junction bases: 3. The CDR3 consists of 14 residues. The chain's CDR3 is CSVENRGHSYEQYF. For the CDR3, the DNA is TGCAGCGTTGAAAACAGGGGGCATTCCTACGAGCAGTACTTC.

Only one count was recorded for this clone. The chain employs TRBV4-1 and TRBJ2-7, with D unresolved. In germline, CDR1 is MGHRA, CDR2 YSYEKL. The length of the CDR3 is 12 residues. V was clipped by 0 bases and J by 6 bases, with 6 bases between them. CDR3 amino acids: CASSQDSVEQYF. The CDR3 DNA reads TGCGCCAGCAGCCAAGATAGTGTCGAGCAGTACTTC.

V is TRBV4-1 and J is TRBJ1-6; the D is unclear. Germline CDR1 and CDR2: MGHRA and YSYEKL. Trimming removed 1 base from V and 6 bases from J, with 13 bases in between. This CDR3 region has 16 residues. The CDR3 is CASSQGWAGTNSPLHF. Written as DNA, the CDR3 is TGCGCCAGCAGCCAAGGGTGGGCCGGTACTAATTCACCCCTCCACTTT.

J is TRBJ2-7 and V is TRBV9; 8 bases are shared with TRBD2. The junction had 7 bases not matched to a gene; V was cut back by 4 bases and J by 4 bases. The CDR3 has 14 amino acids. Germline CDR1 SGDLS, CDR2 YYNGEE. DNA for the CDR3: TGTGCCAGCAGCCGGACGGGAGGGGGGTACGAGCAGTACTTC. Encoded protein: CASSRTGGGYEQYF.

V usage is TRBV6-6 and J usage is TRBJ2-2; D gene uncertain. Trimming stripped 8 bases from V and 0 bases from J, with 4 bases between. There are 12 residues in the CDR3. The germline V gene encodes CDR1 MNHNY and CDR2 SVGAGI (reference sequence). CDR3 bases: TGTGCCAGCCGTACGAACACCGGGGAGCTGTTTTTT. This gives the protein CASRTNTGELFF.

The V call is TRBV30, the J call TRBJ2-4, with D tentatively TRBD2 (6 bases). The V and J ends lost 5 bases and 5 bases respectively, with 10 bases between them. Germline assignment: CDR1 GTSNPN and CDR2 SVGIG (reference sequence). The CDR3 sequence is 12 residues long. The CDR3 bases are TGTGCCTGGGTCGGGGGAGAAAACATTCAGTACTTC. Protein sequence: CAWVGGENIQYF.

The chain combines TRBV28 with TRBJ1-4; D gene ambiguous. The germline V gene encodes CDR1 MDHEN and CDR2 SYDVKM. V was shortened by 10 bases and J by 5 bases, with 11 bases between the two germline ends. The length of the CDR3 is 12 residues. The CDR3 nucleotides read TGTGCCACCACGGGGAACAATGAAAAACTGTTTTTT. Translated: CATTGNNEKLFF.

The chain links TRBV9 to TRBJ2-4, with D possibly being TRBD2 (5 bases). Trimming took 5 bases from V and 4 from J, leaving 19 bases between them. Germline V gene data show CDR1 as SGDLS and CDR2 as YYNGEE. The CDR3 is made up of 16 amino acids. The CDR3 loop reads CASSQEEAALKNIQYF. As DNA, the CDR3 is TGTGCCAGCAGTCAGGAGGAGGCTGCCCTTAAAAACATTCAGTACTTC. Full variable domain (outside the CDR3, taken from reference TRBV9 and TRBJ2-4): DSGVTQTPKHLITATGQRVTLRCSPRSGDLSVYWYQQSLDQGLQFLIQYYNGEERAKGNILERFSAQQFPDLHSELNLSSLELGDSALYFCASSQEEAALKNIQYFGAGTRLSVL.

On this clone itself: This same CDR3 is encoded by further DNA sequences in the sample. The V gene is TRBV5-6, the J gene TRBJ1-1; 8 nucleotides line up with TRBD1. Germline values: CDR1 SGHDT, CDR2 YYEEEE. The CDR3 is 13 amino acids. V shed 0 bases and J 5 bases; nucleotides not matched to a gene: 0. The CDR3 nucleotides read TGTGCCAGCAGCTTGGGGACAGGGACTGAAGCTTTCTTT. This codes for CASSLGTGTEAFF.

The chain links TRBV6-5 to TRBJ2-1, with TRBD1 as a possible D gene (6 bases). The CDR3 extends over 15 amino acids. V lost 3 bases and J 6 bases, leaving 15 bases between the germline ends. Germline V gene lookup returns CDR1 MNHEY and CDR2 SVGAGI. CDR3 loop: CASSYGGSWSNEQFF. The CDR3 DNA follows: TGTGCCAGCAGTTATGGGGGCAGTTGGAGCAATGAGCAGTTCTTC.

The genes are TRBV27 and TRBJ2-2; TRBD2 agrees at 11 bases. V lost 5 bases to trimming and J lost 4 bases; unmatched junction nucleotides: 15. Per germline, CDR1 MNHEY and CDR2 SMNVEV (reference sequence). The CDR3 is 19 amino acids. CDR3 loop: CASSPLMGGTSGTTGELFF. The CDR3 region has the DNA TGTGCCAGCAGTCCCCTCATGGGCGGGACTAGCGGTACCACCGGGGAGCTGTTTTTT.

The CDR3 is CASSSERQGGDYGYTF. The DNA for the CDR3 is TGTGCCAGCAGCTCTGAGAGACAGGGAGGGGACTATGGCTACACCTTC. The chain joins TRBV7-9 to TRBJ1-2; 7 nucleotides line up with TRBD1. With V trimmed by 4 bases and J by 3 bases, 11 bases remained unmatched. Germline V gives CDR1 SEHNR, CDR2 FQNEAQ (reference sequence). CDR3 length: 16 residues.

The J gene is TRBJ2-7, the V gene TRBV28; 13 bases fit TRBD2. V lost 4 bases and J lost 6; bases outside the gene matches: 9. The CDR3 totals 16 residues. The germline CDR1 and CDR2 sequences are MDHEN and SYDVKM. This chain's CDR3 is CASSSGLAGVTIEQYF. For the CDR3, the DNA is TGTGCCAGCAGTTCAGGACTAGCGGGAGTGACGATCGAGCAGTACTTC.

The V call is TRBV4-1, the J call TRBJ1-4; D call uncertain. The CDR3 has 16 amino acids. The V end was cut by 5 bases, the J end by 7 bases, with 20 bases between. Germline V lookup: CDR1 MGHRA, CDR2 YSYEKL. CDR3 sequence reads: CASSARHGSEGEKLFF. The CDR3 DNA reads as TGCGCCAGCAGCGCTCGACACGGGTCCGAAGGTGAAAAACTGTTTTTT.

This chain links TRBV7-2 with TRBJ2-3; perhaps TRBD1 as D (5 bases). V lost 2 bases and J 1 base, leaving 13 bases between the germline ends. CDR3 length: 16 amino acids. Germline CDR1 and CDR2: SGHTA and FQGNSA. The chain's CDR3 is CASSLFLPTGTDTQYF. CDR3 bases: TGTGCCAGCAGCTTATTCCTACCGACAGGCACAGATACGCAGTATTTT.

This clone has a single count. V and J are TRBV7-9 and TRBJ2-7; D not certain. V was pared by 5 bases and J by 6 bases, with 14 bases between. Germline V gene sequence: CDR1 SEHNR, CDR2 FQNEAQ (reference sequence). This CDR3 has 13 amino acids. CDR3 in amino acids: CASSKQKAGEQYF. Here the CDR3 DNA reads TGTGCCAGCAGCAAACAAAAGGCCGGCGAGCAGTACTTC.

The chain combines TRBV27 with TRBJ1-2; 7 bases line up with TRBD1. V dropped 1 base and J dropped 0; count of bases not matched to a gene: 8. Germline CDR1 MNHEY, CDR2 SMNVEV (reference sequence). This CDR3 has 17 amino acids. The CDR3 here is CASSLYTPTGTNYGYTF. In DNA form, the CDR3 reads TGTGCCAGCAGTTTATACACCCCGACAGGGACTAACTATGGCTACACCTTC.

This chain links TRBV4-2 with TRBJ2-3; D could derive from TRBD1 or TRBD2 (5 bases each). CDR1 and CDR2 from the germline V gene are LGHNA and YNFKEQ. Trimming took 4 bases from V and 4 from J, leaving 21 bases between them. The CDR3 sequence is 17 residues long. DNA for the CDR3: TGTGCCAGCAGCCTACAAGAAGTGCAGGGAGAGGCAGATACGCAGTATTTT. It specifies CASSLQEVQGEADTQYF.

The chain uses TRBV11-1 and TRBJ2-2; no reliable D call. The germline CDR1 and CDR2 sequences are SGHAT and FQDESV (reference sequence). The CDR3 runs 13 residues. The germline V and J ends were trimmed by 0 bases and 3 bases, with 2 bases remaining between them. CDR3 residues: CASSLADTGELFF. CDR3 nucleotides: TGTGCCAGCAGCTTAGCCGACACCGGGGAGCTGTTTTTT.